Below are 19 T cell receptor beta chains sequenced from a single sample in a study of T cells in women clearing cervical HPV infection. The table came from immunoSEQ multiplex PCR; TCRdb's copy has only in-frame clones and leaves some out. The sample has about 44,000 clones. The material sequenced was blood buffy coat. The receptors shown here come from a woman aged 18 to 75 with a cervical HPV16 infection that either progressed to CIN3+ or cleared (not recorded which).

A remark on this clone: The read ends 3 residues shy of where the CDR3 ends; the end is completed using the germline J gene. J is TRBJ1-3 and V is TRBV28; 8 bases are a match to TRBD1. V lost 5 bases, J lost 4 bases, and 4 bases stayed unmatched. The CDR3 has 14 amino acids. CDR1 MDHEN and CDR2 SYDVKM come from the germline V gene. The DNA read from the CDR3 is TGTGCCAGCAGTGGACAGGGAGTCGGAAACACC. It yields the protein CASSGQGVGNT. The CDR3 reads in full as CASSGQGVGNTIYF.

For this clone: Read coverage stops 3 residues before the CDR3 terminus; the germline J gene supplies the remainder. The chain combines TRBV7-6 with TRBJ2-5; no clear D. Germline CDR1 and CDR2: SGHVS and FNYEAQ. The CDR3 contains 12 residues. The V end lost 5 bases, the J end lost 5 bases, and 9 bases lay between the germline ends. CDR3 DNA (partial): TGTGCCAGCAGCCATGTGCGGGAGACC. It yields the protein CASSHVRET. The entire CDR3 protein reads CASSHVRETQYF.

In the case of this clone: The CDR3 end lies 3 residues beyond the end of the read and is filled in from the germline J gene. The V gene is TRBV29-1, the J gene TRBJ1-4; possibly TRBD1 for D (5 bases). The CDR3 runs to 15 residues. V was trimmed by 4 bases and J by 8 bases, leaving 20 bases between them. Germline CDR1 reads SQVTM; CDR2 reads ANQGSEA. The CDR3 bases that were read are TGCAGCGTTGTTCGGTCCCGTTGGGGGGAAGAAAAA. It codes for CSVVRSRWGEEK. From start to end, the CDR3 is CSVVRSRWGEEKLFF.

Of note for this clone: The read finishes 3 residues shy of the CDR3 end, and the germline J gene is used to complete it. The rearrangement uses TRBV24-1 and TRBJ2-5; D remains ambiguous. CDR3 size: 15 residues. Germline V gives CDR1 KGHDR, CDR2 SFDVKD. With 3 bases removed from V and 0 bases from J, the gap between germline ends came to 10 bases. The CDR3 bases that were read are TGTGCCACCAGTGATCCGTCCTTGTACCAAGAGACC. Translating it yields CATSDPSLYQET. The entire CDR3 is CATSDPSLYQETQYF.

A remark on this clone: The CDR3 end is not reached by the read, which stops 3 residues before it; the germline J gene fills it in. This chain uses TRBV7-3 with TRBJ2-3; D is uncertain. CDR3 length equals 13 residues. Deletions cut 0 bases from V and 4 bases from J, with 5 bases between. CDR1 SGHTA and CDR2 FQGTGA come from the germline V gene. The CDR3 spells CASSLTYADTQYF. The sequenced part of the CDR3 DNA is TGTGCCAGCAGCTTAACCTACGCAGATACG.

Details on this clone: The read ends 3 residues early relative to the CDR3; the germline J gene fills the gap. The chain has TRBV19 and TRBJ1-2; TRBD1 matches 7 bases. J was trimmed by 3 bases and V by 2 bases; bases with no gene match: 3. The CDR3 extends over 14 amino acids. Germline V gene sequence: CDR1 LNHDA, CDR2 SQIVND (reference sequence). The CDR3 DNA, read in part, is TGTGCCAGTAGTATACCGGGACAGCACTATGGC. As protein: CASSIPGQHYG. The CDR3 in its entirety is CASSIPGQHYGYTF.

Concerning this clone itself: Sequencing ends 3 residues short of the CDR3 end; the germline J gene provides the rest. The chain links TRBV7-9 to TRBJ2-3, with TRBD1 as a possible D gene (6 bases). The CDR3 covers 11 residues. Germline V gene lookup returns CDR1 SEHNR and CDR2 FQNEAQ (reference sequence). CDR3 loop: CALGGAETQYF. The DNA read from the CDR3 is TGTGCCCTAGGGGGAGCGGAGACG.

As concerns this clone: The CDR3 end is not reached by the read, which stops 3 residues before it; the germline J gene fills it in. The rearrangement links TRBV20-1 to TRBJ2-1, with D unresolved. CDR3 length: 14 amino acids. Trimming shortened V by 1 base and J by 2 bases, and 9 bases separated the two germline ends. Germline loops: CDR1 DFQATT, CDR2 SNEGSKA (reference sequence). The CDR3 loop is CSARGSVAYNEQFF. The CDR3 DNA, read in part, is TGCAGTGCTAGAGGATCTGTAGCCTACAATGAG.

Comments on this clone: The CDR3 end lies 3 residues beyond the end of the read and is filled in from the germline J gene. The gene calls are TRBV19 and TRBJ1-5; perhaps TRBD1 as D (5 bases). This CDR3 region has 14 residues. Looked up from germline, CDR1 is LNHDA and CDR2 is SQIVND (reference sequence). V shed 4 bases and J shed 5 bases, with 12 bases lying between them. This CDR3 is CASSKAQVYQPQHF. The part of the CDR3 DNA that was read is TGTGCCAGTAGTAAGGCACAGGTCTATCAGCCC. The full variable domain, completed using reference TRBV19 and TRBJ1-5, is DGGITQSPKYLFRKEGQNVTLSCEQNLNHDAMYWYRQDPGQGLRLIYYSQIVNDFQKGDIAEGYSVSREKKESFPLTVTSAQKNPTAFYLCASSKAQVYQPQHFGDGTRLSIL.

On this clone itself: The read comes to an end 3 residues before the CDR3 does, leaving the germline J gene to fill in the end. V and J are TRBV20-1 and TRBJ1-5; the D is unclear. CDR1 DFQATT and CDR2 SNEGSKA come from the germline V gene (reference sequence). The CDR3 is 14 residues long. The V end lost 3 bases, the J end lost 0 bases, and 9 bases lay between the germline ends. The DNA read from the CDR3 is TGCAGTGCTAGTCCGGGGTTTAGCAATCAGCCC. It codes for CSASPGFSNQP. The full-length CDR3 reads as CSASPGFSNQPQHF.

In the case of this clone: The CDR3 end lies 3 residues beyond the end of the read and is filled in from the germline J gene. The chain employs TRBV14 and TRBJ1-1; D unclear. The CDR3 runs 14 residues. The V end was cut by 0 bases, the J end by 4 bases, with 9 bases between. In germline, CDR1 is SGHDN, CDR2 FVKESK. CDR3: CASSQDLTGTEAFF. The sequenced part of the CDR3 DNA is TGTGCCAGCAGCCAAGACCTCACGGGCACTGAA.

With respect to this clone: The read ends 3 residues shy of where the CDR3 ends; the end is completed using the germline J gene. This same CDR3 is encoded by further DNA sequences in the sample. V is TRBV7-9 and J is TRBJ1-1; 8 bases align to TRBD1. The V gene's germline CDR1 is SEHNR and CDR2 FQNEAQ (reference sequence). V lost 5 bases, J lost 4 bases, and 3 bases stayed unmatched. This CDR3 comprises 13 residues. This CDR3 is CASSPGQGTEAFF. Incomplete CDR3 DNA: TGTGCCAGCAGCCCAGGACAGGGCACTGAA.

As to this clone: The CDR3 end lies 3 residues beyond the end of the read and is filled in from the germline J gene. The rearrangement links TRBV20-1 to TRBJ1-1; perhaps TRBD1 as D (5 bases). Germline V lookup: CDR1 DFQATT, CDR2 SNEGSKA (reference sequence). Trimming shortened V by 5 bases and J by 5 bases, and 15 bases separated the two germline ends. CDR3 size: 13 residues. This CDR3 reads CSAGAGRGTEAFF. The CDR3 DNA, read in part, is TGCAGTGCTGGTGCGGGGCGCGGAACTGAA.

CDR3 bases read: TGTGCCAGCAGCTTAAAAGGGGGGGATCAGCCC. It encodes CASSLKGGDQP. The CDR3 as a whole reads CASSLKGGDQPQHF. V gene TRBV7-2 combines with J gene TRBJ1-5; perhaps TRBD1 as D (6 bases). The missing CDR3 end, 3 residues past where the read stops, is filled in from the germline J gene. This CDR3 is 14 amino acids long. Per the germline V gene, CDR1 is SGHTA and CDR2 is FQGNSA. Trimming pared 2 bases from V and 5 bases from J, leaving 10 bases between.

Comment on this clone: The CDR3 end falls 3 residues outside the read, so it is completed with the germline J gene. The chain has TRBV7-9 and TRBJ1-1; the D gene is possibly TRBD1 (6 bases). The CDR3 loop spans 14 amino acids. CDR1 is SEHNR, CDR2 FQNEAQ, per germline (reference sequence). The CDR3 spells CASSPLAGGYEAFF. CDR3 DNA (partial): TGTGCCAGCAGCCCGCTCGCGGGGGGCTACGAG.

Worth noting for this clone: The missing CDR3 end, 3 residues past where the read stops, is filled in from the germline J gene. J is TRBJ1-1 and V is TRBV5-1; D unresolved. CDR3 length: 12 residues. Trimming took off 0 bases at V and 6 bases at J, with 6 bases between the two ends. Germline CDR1 reads SGHRS; CDR2 reads YFSETQ. Partial CDR3 DNA: TGCGCCAGCAGCTTGGCCGGGTCTGAA. Translated, it gives CASSLAGSE. In full, the CDR3 is CASSLAGSEAFF. Variable domain in full (rest from reference TRBV5-1 and TRBJ1-1): KAGVTQTPRYLIKTRGQQVTLSCSPISGHRSVSWYQQTPGQGLQFLFEYFSETQRNKGNFPGRFSGRQFSNSRSEMNVSTLELGDSALYLCASSLAGSEAFFGQGTRLTVV.

Concerning this clone itself: The DNA ends 3 residues before the CDR3 does, and the rest of the CDR3 is filled in from the germline J gene. V and J are TRBV5-6 and TRBJ2-2; TRBD2 matches 7 bases. This CDR3 is built from 14 residues. In germline, CDR1 is SGHDT, CDR2 YYEEEE. This CDR3 reads CASSLWGGDEKLFF. The part of the CDR3 DNA that was read is TGTGCCAGCAGCTTGTGGGGGGGTGATGAAAAG.

With respect to this clone: The sequenced fragment ends 3 residues before the CDR3 boundary, so the rest is inferred from the germline J gene. V gene TRBV5-6 combines with J gene TRBJ1-6, with D possibly TRBD1 on 6 matching bases. CDR1 SGHDT and CDR2 YYEEEE come from the germline V gene. Trimming removed 8 bases at V and 6 bases at J, with 18 bases between. CDR3 length equals 15 residues. The CDR3 loop is CASQRQAGSNSPLHF. CDR3 DNA, as far as it was read: TGTGCCAGTCAGAGACAGGCCGGGTCTAATTCACCC.

The CDR3 sequence is CSASFLAGGPDTQYF. The CDR3 bases that were read are TGCAGTGCTAGTTTTCTAGCGGGGGGGCCAGATACG. The chain links TRBV20-1 to TRBJ2-3, with 12 bases aligning to TRBD2. The read comes to an end 3 residues before the CDR3 does, leaving the germline J gene to fill in the end. The CDR3 has 15 residues. Germline trimming cut 3 bases from V and 4 bases from J; bases unmatched to any gene: 5. Germline values: CDR1 DFQATT, CDR2 SNEGSKA (reference sequence).